These 13 T cell receptor beta chains came from one sample sequenced in a study of T cell clonality in common variable immunodeficiency. Profiled with immunoSEQ multiplex PCR; TCRdb holds only in-frame clones, not every one. The table lists tens of thousands of clones, with no singletons. What was sequenced was peripheral blood mononuclear cells. These receptors originate from a person between 18 and 70 years old in good health.

This clone showed up many times. The read terminates 3 residues before the CDR3 end, so the remaining end is supplied by the germline J gene. This chain joins TRBV27 and TRBJ2-1; D may be TRBD2 (5 bases). The CDR3 is 14 amino acids. Trimming left V 6 bases short and J 8 bases short, with 17 bases between. Germline CDR1 reads MNHEY; CDR2 reads SMNVEV (reference sequence). The CDR3 sequence is CASSSPLRADEQFF. The covered CDR3 bases are TGTGCCAGCAGCTCCCCACTGAGGGCCGATGAG.

In this sample, this clone turned up many times. The covered CDR3 bases are TGTGCCAGTAAGGGCCACCAGAGCTCCTACAATGAG. Translated, it gives CASKGHQSSYNE. The whole CDR3 protein is CASKGHQSSYNEQFF. The J gene is TRBJ2-1, the V gene TRBV19; no clear D. The read falls 3 residues short of the CDR3 end, and the missing part is taken from the germline J gene. Looked up from germline, CDR1 is LNHDA and CDR2 is SQIVND (reference sequence). V was trimmed by 7 bases and J by 0 bases, leaving 13 bases between them. This CDR3 has 15 residues. Full variable domain (missing parts from reference TRBV19 and TRBJ2-1): DGGITQSPKYLFRKEGQNVTLSCEQNLNHDAMYWYRQDPGQGLRLIYYSQIVNDFQKGDIAEGYSVSREKKESFPLTVTSAQKNPTAFYLCASKGHQSSYNEQFFGPGTRLTVL.

This clone was detected many times. The CDR3 end lies 3 residues beyond the end of the read and is filled in from the germline J gene. This chain connects TRBV5-1 to TRBJ2-3, with D unresolved. The V gene's germline CDR1 is SGHRS and CDR2 YFSETQ. The CDR3 loop spans 14 amino acids. V was pared by 0 bases and J by 1 base, with 6 bases between. The CDR3 spells CASSLEARTDTQYF. The sequenced part of the CDR3 DNA is TGCGCCAGCAGCTTGGAAGCGCGCACAGATACG. The whole variable domain, filled in from reference TRBV5-1 and TRBJ2-3, reads KAGVTQTPRYLIKTRGQQVTLSCSPISGHRSVSWYQQTPGQGLQFLFEYFSETQRNKGNFPGRFSGRQFSNSRSEMNVSTLELGDSALYLCASSLEARTDTQYFGPGTRLTVL.

This clone showed up many times. The junction and the germline gene differ at one end; a read error may be behind it. The read terminates 3 residues before the CDR3 end, so the remaining end is supplied by the germline J gene. The chain recombines TRBV4-2 with TRBJ2-2; 8 nucleotides align to TRBD1. Germline CDR1 reads LGHNA; CDR2 reads YNFKEQ. This CDR3 spans 15 amino acids. The CDR3 sequence is CASSRWTGSGGELFF. The sequenced part of the CDR3 DNA is TGCGCCAGCAGCCGTTGGACAGGGTCAGGCGGGGAG.

This clone has a count of ten or more. The read comes to an end 3 residues before the CDR3 does, leaving the germline J gene to fill in the end. V and J are TRBV20-1 and TRBJ1-2, with D perhaps TRBD1 (5 bases). V lost 3 bases and J 6 bases, leaving 17 bases between the germline ends. Germline V lookup: CDR1 DFQATT, CDR2 SNEGSKA (reference sequence). The CDR3 length is 14 residues. The sequenced CDR3 bases are TGCAGTGCTAGGGGTAGTCGGGGGTTTGATGGC. Translating it yields CSARGSRGFDG. The whole CDR3 protein reads CSARGSRGFDGYTF.

This clone came up a few times. The read falls 3 residues short of the CDR3 end, and the missing part is taken from the germline J gene. The chain carries TRBV27 and TRBJ2-5; a weak D match, TRBD1 (6 bases). CDR3 length: 13 residues. Germline loops: CDR1 MNHEY, CDR2 SMNVEV (reference sequence). V was pared by 2 bases and J by 5 bases, with 9 bases between. The CDR3 bases that were read are TGTGCCAGCAGTTTAACAGGGTGGGAGACC. It encodes CASSLTGWET. In full, the CDR3 reads CASSLTGWETQYF.

Ten or more counts support this clone. The junction does not match germline at one end; this may be a read error. The CDR3 end lies 3 residues beyond the end of the read and is filled in from the germline J gene. V and J are TRBV4-2 and TRBJ2-7, with D possibly being TRBD2 (5 bases). Germline-derived CDR1 and CDR2 are LGHNA and YNFKEQ. This CDR3 spans 16 amino acids. This CDR3 reads CASSQDSDFYSYEQYF. CDR3 DNA, as far as it was read: TGCGCCAGCAGCCAAGATTCGGACTTCTACTCCTACGAG.

This clone was observed many times. The read terminates 3 residues ahead of where the CDR3 ends, so the germline J gene completes it. The genes are TRBV5-6 and TRBJ2-7, with 9 bases lining up with TRBD2. With 1 base clipped from V and 4 bases from J, the junction kept 6 bases outside the gene matches. Germline values: CDR1 SGHDT, CDR2 YYEEEE. This CDR3 is 15 amino acids long. The CDR3 reads CASSLRGRALYEQYF. The sequenced part of the CDR3 DNA is TGTGCCAGCAGCTTGCGCGGGAGGGCCTTGTACGAG.

There are many counts of this clone. The read ends 3 residues shy of where the CDR3 ends; the end is completed using the germline J gene. V is TRBV7-6 and J is TRBJ1-1; D is undetermined. The V gene's germline CDR1 is SGHVS and CDR2 FNYEAQ. There are 13 residues in the CDR3. Trimming shortened V by 1 base and J by 5 bases, and 8 bases separated the two germline ends. CDR3 protein: CASSLDKGTEAFF. The DNA read from the CDR3 is TGTGCCAGCAGCTTAGATAAGGGTACTGAA.

This clone was observed at least ten times. The read halts 3 residues ahead of the CDR3 end, with the missing end drawn from the germline J gene. Other DNA sequences in the sample encode the same CDR3. J is TRBJ2-3 and V is TRBV5-1; 8 nucleotides line up with TRBD1. The CDR3 loop spans 14 amino acids. V was pared by 2 bases and J by 4 bases, with 3 bases of the junction left unmatched. The V gene's germline CDR1 is SGHRS and CDR2 YFSETQ. This chain's CDR3 is CASSLGQGADTQYF. The part of the CDR3 DNA that was read is TGCGCCAGCAGCTTAGGACAGGGAGCAGATACG. Complete variable domain (other parts from reference TRBV5-1 and TRBJ2-3): KAGVTQTPRYLIKTRGQQVTLSCSPISGHRSVSWYQQTPGQGLQFLFEYFSETQRNKGNFPGRFSGRQFSNSRSEMNVSTLELGDSALYLCASSLGQGADTQYFGPGTRLTVL.

This clone was picked up many times. The read gets to within 3 residues of the CDR3 end, and the germline J gene fills in the rest. The rearrangement uses TRBV11-2 and TRBJ2-7; 9 positions agree with TRBD2. The germline V gene encodes CDR1 SGHAT and CDR2 FQNNGV. This CDR3 is built from 15 residues. V shed 3 bases, J shed 0 bases, and the junction held 3 bases outside the gene matches. CDR3 protein: CASSFPGLASYEQYF. The sequenced part of the CDR3 DNA is TGTGCCAGCAGCTTCCCGGGACTAGCCTCCTACGAG.

A note on this clone: The sequence runs out 3 residues before the end of the CDR3; the remainder is reconstructed from the germline J gene. The rearrangement uses TRBV19 and TRBJ2-7; D perhaps matches TRBD1 (5 bases). Trimming shortened V by 3 bases and J by 3 bases, and 15 bases separated the two germline ends. This CDR3 is 15 amino acids long. Germline values: CDR1 LNHDA, CDR2 SQIVND (reference sequence). The CDR3 here is CASSITLGQGYEQYF. CDR3 DNA, as far as it was read: TGTGCCAGTAGTATCACTCTCGGGCAGGGCTACGAG.

This clone has ten or more counts. The CDR3 end is not reached by the read, which stops 3 residues before it; the germline J gene fills it in. This chain connects TRBV7-9 to TRBJ2-1, with 9 bases identical to TRBD2. This CDR3 region has 15 residues. In germline, CDR1 is SEHNR, CDR2 FQNEAQ (reference sequence). J gave up 7 bases and V 5 bases, and 9 bases lay outside the gene matches. CDR3 region: CASSPIAGVRNEQFF. The CDR3 bases that were read are TGTGCCAGCAGCCCAATAGCGGGAGTGCGGAATGAG.